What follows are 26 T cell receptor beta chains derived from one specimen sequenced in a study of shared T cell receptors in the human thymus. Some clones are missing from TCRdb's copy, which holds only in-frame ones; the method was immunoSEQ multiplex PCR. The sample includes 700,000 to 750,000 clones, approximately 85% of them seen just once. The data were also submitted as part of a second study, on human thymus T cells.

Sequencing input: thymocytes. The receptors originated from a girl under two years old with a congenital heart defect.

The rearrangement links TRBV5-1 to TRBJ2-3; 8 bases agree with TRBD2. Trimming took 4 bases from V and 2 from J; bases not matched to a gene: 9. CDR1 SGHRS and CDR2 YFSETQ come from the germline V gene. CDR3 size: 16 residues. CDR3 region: CASSQGAGATTDTQYF. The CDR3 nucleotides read TGCGCCAGCAGCCAGGGAGCGGGGGCCACCACAGATACGCAGTATTTT.

CDR3 amino acids: CASSKYRGNTIYF. For the CDR3, the DNA is TGTGCCAGCAGCAAATACAGGGGGAACACCATATATTTT. The rearrangement links TRBV5-4 to TRBJ1-3; 8 nucleotides line up with TRBD1. Looked up from germline, CDR1 is SGHNT and CDR2 is YYREEE (reference sequence). Trimming removed 4 bases from V and 7 bases from J; junction bases left unmatched: 4. This CDR3 is 13 amino acids long.

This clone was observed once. In DNA, the CDR3 is TGTGCCAGCAGGGCCGGGACTAGCGGGCCTCGGGAGGAGACCCAGTACTTC. Its protein product is CASRAGTSGPREETQYF. The V and J genes are TRBV2 and TRBJ2-5, with 12 bases lining up with TRBD2. The V and J ends lost 6 bases and 5 bases, in that order; junction bases with no gene match: 13. The germline V gene has CDR1 SNHLY and CDR2 FYNNEI. The CDR3 runs to 17 residues. Looking up the rest from reference TRBV2 and TRBJ2-5 gives the full variable domain: EPEVTQTPSHQVTQMGQEVILRCVPISNHLYFYWYRQILGQKVEFLVSFYNNEISEKSEIFDDQFSVERPDGSNFTLKIRSTKLEDSAMYFCASRAGTSGPREETQYFGPGTRLLVL.

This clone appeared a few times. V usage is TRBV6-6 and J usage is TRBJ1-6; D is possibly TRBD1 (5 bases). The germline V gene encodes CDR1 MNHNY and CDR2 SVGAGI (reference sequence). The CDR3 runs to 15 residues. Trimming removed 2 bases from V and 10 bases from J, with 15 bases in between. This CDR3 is CASSYVGQGGSPLHF. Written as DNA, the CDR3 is TGTGCCAGCAGTTACGTAGGGCAGGGAGGCTCACCCCTCCACTTT.

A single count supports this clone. CDR3 nucleotide sequence: TGTGCCAGCAGTTACGGGGGGAGGGAGACCCAGTACTTC. This translates into CASSYGGRETQYF. The rearrangement uses TRBV6-6 and TRBJ2-5, with a weak D call TRBD2 (6 bases). Germline values: CDR1 MNHNY, CDR2 SVGAGI (reference sequence). V gave up 2 bases and J gave up 5 bases, with 9 bases separating them. The length of the CDR3 is 13 residues.

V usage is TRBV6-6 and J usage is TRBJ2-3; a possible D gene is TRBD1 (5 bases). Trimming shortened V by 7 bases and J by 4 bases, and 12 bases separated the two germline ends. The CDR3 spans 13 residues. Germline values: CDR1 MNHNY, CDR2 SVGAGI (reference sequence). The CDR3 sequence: CASTAAGPDTQYF. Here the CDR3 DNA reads TGTGCCAGCACGGCTGCAGGGCCAGATACGCAGTATTTT.

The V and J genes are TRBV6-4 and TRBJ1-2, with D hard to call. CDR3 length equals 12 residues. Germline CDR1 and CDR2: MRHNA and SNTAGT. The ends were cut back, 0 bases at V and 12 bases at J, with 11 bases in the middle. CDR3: CASSDSQQSHTF. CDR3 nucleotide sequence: TGTGCCAGCAGTGACTCCCAACAGAGCCACACCTTC.

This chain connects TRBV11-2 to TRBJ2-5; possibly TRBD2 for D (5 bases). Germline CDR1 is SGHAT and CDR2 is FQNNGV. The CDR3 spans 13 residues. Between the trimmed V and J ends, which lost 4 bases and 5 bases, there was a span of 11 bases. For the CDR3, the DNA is TGTGCCAGCAGCTCCTCGGGGTTGGAGACCCAGTACTTC. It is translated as CASSSSGLETQYF.

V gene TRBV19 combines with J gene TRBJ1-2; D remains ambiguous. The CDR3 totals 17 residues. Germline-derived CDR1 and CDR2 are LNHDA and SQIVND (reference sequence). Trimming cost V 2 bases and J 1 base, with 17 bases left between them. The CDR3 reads CASSIRTNSKLNYGYTF. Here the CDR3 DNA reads TGTGCCAGTAGTATACGGACTAACTCAAAGCTTAACTATGGCTACACCTTC.

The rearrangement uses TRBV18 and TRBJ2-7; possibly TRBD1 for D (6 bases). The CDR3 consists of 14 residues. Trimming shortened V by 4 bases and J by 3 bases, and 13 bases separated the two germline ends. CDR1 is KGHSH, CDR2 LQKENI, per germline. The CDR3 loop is CASSRYRENYEQYF. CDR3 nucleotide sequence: TGTGCCAGCTCACGGTACAGGGAAAACTACGAGCAGTACTTC.

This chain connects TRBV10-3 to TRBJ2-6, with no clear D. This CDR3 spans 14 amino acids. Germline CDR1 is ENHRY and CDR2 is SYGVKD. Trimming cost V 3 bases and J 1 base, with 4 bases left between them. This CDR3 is CAISDSSGANVLTF. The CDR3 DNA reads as TGTGCCATCAGTGACAGTTCTGGGGCCAACGTCCTGACTTTC.

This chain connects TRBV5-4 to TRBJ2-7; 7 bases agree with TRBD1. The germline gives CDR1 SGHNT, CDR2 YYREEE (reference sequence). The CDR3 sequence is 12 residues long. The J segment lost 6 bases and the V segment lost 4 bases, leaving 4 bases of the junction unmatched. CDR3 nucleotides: TGTGCCAGCAGCCAAGACAGGGTCGAGCAGTACTTC. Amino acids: CASSQDRVEQYF.

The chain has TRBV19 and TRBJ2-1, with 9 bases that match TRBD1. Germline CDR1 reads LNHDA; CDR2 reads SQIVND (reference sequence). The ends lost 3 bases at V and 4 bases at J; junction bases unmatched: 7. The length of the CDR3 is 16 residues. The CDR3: CASSMATGQGYNEQFF. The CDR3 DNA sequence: TGTGCCAGTAGTATGGCAACGGGACAGGGTTACAATGAGCAGTTCTTC.

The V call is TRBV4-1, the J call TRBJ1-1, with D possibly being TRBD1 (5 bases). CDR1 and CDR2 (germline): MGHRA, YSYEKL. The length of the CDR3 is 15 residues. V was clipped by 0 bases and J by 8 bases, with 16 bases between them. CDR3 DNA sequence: TGCGCCAGCAGCCAAGAGGACACCGGTAGGTCCGAAGCTTTCTTT. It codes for CASSQEDTGRSEAFF.

CDR3 in DNA: TGTGCCAGCAGCCTTGTCGTTGGGACAGATAATGAAAAACTGTTTTTT. This encodes CASSLVVGTDNEKLFF. J is TRBJ1-4 and V is TRBV5-5, with 7 bases aligning to TRBD1. The V gene end was trimmed by 4 bases and the J gene end by 4 bases; junction bases not matched to a gene: 10. Germline CDR1 SGHKS, CDR2 YYEKEE (reference sequence). The length of the CDR3 is 16 residues.

In DNA, the CDR3 is TGTGCCAGCAGAGATACCGGGACAGGCAATGGGGGCATTCAGTACTTC. Residues: CASRDTGTGNGGIQYF. The V and J genes are TRBV6-4 and TRBJ2-4; TRBD1 matches at 8 bases. CDR3 size: 16 residues. Germline V gives CDR1 MRHNA, CDR2 SNTAGT. Trimming at V came to 6 bases and at J to 9 bases, leaving 16 bases not matched to a gene.

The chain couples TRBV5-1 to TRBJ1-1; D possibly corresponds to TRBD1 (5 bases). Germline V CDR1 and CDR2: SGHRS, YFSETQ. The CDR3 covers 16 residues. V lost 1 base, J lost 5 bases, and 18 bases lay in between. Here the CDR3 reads CASSLIGGLGGTEAFF. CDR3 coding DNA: TGCGCCAGCAGCTTGATCGGGGGGTTGGGGGGAACTGAAGCTTTCTTT. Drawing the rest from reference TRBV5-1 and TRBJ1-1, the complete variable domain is KAGVTQTPRYLIKTRGQQVTLSCSPISGHRSVSWYQQTPGQGLQFLFEYFSETQRNKGNFPGRFSGRQFSNSRSEMNVSTLELGDSALYLCASSLIGGLGGTEAFFGQGTRLTVV.

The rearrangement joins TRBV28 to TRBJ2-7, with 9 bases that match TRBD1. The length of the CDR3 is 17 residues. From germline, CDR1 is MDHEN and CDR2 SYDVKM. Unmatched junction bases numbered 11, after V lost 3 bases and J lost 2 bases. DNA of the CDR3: TGTGCCAGCAGTTTTGTAGGCGACAGGGGGTTCCCCTACGAGCAGTACTTC. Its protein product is CASSFVGDRGFPYEQYF.

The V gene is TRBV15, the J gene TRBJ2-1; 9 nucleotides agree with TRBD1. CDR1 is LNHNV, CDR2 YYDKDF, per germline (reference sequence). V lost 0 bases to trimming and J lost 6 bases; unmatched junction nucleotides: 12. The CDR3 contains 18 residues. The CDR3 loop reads CATSRDASGRDRANEQFF. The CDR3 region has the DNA TGTGCCACCAGCAGAGATGCTTCGGGACGGGACAGGGCCAATGAGCAGTTCTTC.

The chain's CDR3 is CASSPHAQHSGTELNTEAFF. The CDR3, as DNA: TGTGCCAGCTCACCACACGCCCAACACTCCGGGACAGAGCTGAACACTGAAGCTTTCTTT. The rearrangement links TRBV18 to TRBJ1-1; TRBD1 matches at 7 bases. The CDR3 contains 20 residues. The germline CDR1 and CDR2 sequences are KGHSH and LQKENI. J was trimmed by 0 bases and V by 1 base; bases with no gene match: 17.

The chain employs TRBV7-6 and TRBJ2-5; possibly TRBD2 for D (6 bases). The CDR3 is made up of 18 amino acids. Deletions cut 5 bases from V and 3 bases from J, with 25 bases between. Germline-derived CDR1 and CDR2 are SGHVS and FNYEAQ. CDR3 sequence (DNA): TGTGCCAGCAGCCCCCTGACGGGGGATTACGAGGGGAAAGAGACCCAGTACTTC. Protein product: CASSPLTGDYEGKETQYF.

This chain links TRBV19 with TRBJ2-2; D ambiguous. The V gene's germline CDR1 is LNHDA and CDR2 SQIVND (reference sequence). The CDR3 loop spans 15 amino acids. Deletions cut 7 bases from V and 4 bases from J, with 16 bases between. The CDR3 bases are TGTGCCAGTACCAAACCCGACACCGCCACCGGGGAGCTGTTTTTT. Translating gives CASTKPDTATGELFF.

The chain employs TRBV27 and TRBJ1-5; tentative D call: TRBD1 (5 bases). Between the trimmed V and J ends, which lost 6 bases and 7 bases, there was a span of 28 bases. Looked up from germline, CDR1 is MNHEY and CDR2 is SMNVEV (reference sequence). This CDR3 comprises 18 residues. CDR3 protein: CASSPLGNRSYYPQPQHF. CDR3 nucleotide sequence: TGTGCCAGCAGCCCCCTCGGAAACAGGTCCTACTACCCCCAGCCCCAGCATTTT.

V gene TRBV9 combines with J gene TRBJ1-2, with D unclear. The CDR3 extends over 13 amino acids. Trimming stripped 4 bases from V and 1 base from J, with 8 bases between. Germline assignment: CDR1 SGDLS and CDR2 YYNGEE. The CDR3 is CASSPRSNYGYTF. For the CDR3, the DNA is TGTGCCAGCAGCCCCCGTAGTAACTATGGCTACACCTTC. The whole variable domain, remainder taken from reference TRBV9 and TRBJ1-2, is DSGVTQTPKHLITATGQRVTLRCSPRSGDLSVYWYQQSLDQGLQFLIQYYNGEERAKGNILERFSAQQFPDLHSELNLSSLELGDSALYFCASSPRSNYGYTFGSGTRLTVV.

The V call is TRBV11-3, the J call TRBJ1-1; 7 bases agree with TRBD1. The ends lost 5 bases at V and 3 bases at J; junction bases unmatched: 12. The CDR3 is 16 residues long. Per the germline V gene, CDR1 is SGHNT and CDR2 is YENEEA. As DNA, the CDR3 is TGTGCCAGCAGCGAGGGGGGCAGGGGGAACGACACTGAAGCTTTCTTT. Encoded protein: CASSEGGRGNDTEAFF.

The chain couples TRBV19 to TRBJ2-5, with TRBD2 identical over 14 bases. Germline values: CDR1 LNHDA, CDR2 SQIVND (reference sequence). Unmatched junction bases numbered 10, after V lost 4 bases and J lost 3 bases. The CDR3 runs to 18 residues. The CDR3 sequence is CASSTGGTSGGKKETQYF. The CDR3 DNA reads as TGTGCCAGTAGTACCGGGGGGACTAGCGGGGGAAAAAAAGAGACCCAGTACTTC.